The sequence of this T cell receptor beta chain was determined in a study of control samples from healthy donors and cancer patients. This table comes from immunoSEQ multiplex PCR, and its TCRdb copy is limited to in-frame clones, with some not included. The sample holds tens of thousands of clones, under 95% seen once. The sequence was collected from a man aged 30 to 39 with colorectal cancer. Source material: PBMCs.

The CDR3 region is CASSIDLETGPNYGYTF. The CDR3 bases are TGTGCCAGTAGTATAGATCTCGAGACAGGGCCCAACTATGGCTACACCTTC. The chain couples TRBV19 to TRBJ1-2; 7 nucleotides align to TRBD1. Germline V lookup: CDR1 LNHDA, CDR2 SQIVND (reference sequence). The CDR3 runs 17 residues. V lost 0 bases and J lost 2; bases outside the gene matches: 9.